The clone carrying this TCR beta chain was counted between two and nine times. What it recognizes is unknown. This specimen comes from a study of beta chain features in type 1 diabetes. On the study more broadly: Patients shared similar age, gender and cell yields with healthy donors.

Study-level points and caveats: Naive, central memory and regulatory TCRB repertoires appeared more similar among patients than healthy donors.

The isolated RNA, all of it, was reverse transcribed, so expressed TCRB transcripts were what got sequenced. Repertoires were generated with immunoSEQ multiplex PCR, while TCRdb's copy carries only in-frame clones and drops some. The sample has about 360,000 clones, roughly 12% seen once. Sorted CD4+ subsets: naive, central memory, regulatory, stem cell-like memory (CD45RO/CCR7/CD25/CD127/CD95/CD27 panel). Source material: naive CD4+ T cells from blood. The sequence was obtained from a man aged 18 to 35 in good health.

Here the CDR3 reads CASSLATGPYEQYF. Here the CDR3 DNA reads TGTGCCAGCAGCTTAGCGACAGGGCCCTACGAGCAGTACTTC. The chain is built from TRBV5-4 and TRBJ2-7; 7 bases align to TRBD1. CDR3 length equals 14 residues. J lost 2 bases, V lost 2 bases, and 4 bases had no gene match. Per the germline V gene, CDR1 is SGHNT and CDR2 is YYREEE (reference sequence). Variable domain in full (rest from reference TRBV5-4 and TRBJ2-7): ETGVTQSPTHLIKTRGQQVTLRCSSQSGHNTVSWYQQALGQGPQFIFQYYREEENGRGNFPPRFSGLQFPNYSSELNVNALELDDSALYLCASSLATGPYEQYFGPGTRLTVT.